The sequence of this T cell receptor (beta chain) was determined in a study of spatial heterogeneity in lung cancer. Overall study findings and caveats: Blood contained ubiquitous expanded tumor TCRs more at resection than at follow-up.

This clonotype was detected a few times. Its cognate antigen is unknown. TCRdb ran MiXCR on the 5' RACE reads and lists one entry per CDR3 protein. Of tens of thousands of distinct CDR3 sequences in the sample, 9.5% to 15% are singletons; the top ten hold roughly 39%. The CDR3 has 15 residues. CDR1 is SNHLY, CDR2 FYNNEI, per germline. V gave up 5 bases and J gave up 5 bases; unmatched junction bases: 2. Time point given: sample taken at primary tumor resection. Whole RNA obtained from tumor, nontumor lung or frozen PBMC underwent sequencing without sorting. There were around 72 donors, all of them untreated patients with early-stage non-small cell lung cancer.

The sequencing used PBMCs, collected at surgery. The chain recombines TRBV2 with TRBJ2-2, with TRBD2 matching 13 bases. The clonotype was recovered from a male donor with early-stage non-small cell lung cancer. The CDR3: CASSRLAGGTGELFF. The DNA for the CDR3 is TGTGCCAGCAGTCGACTAGCGGGAGGTACCGGGGAGCTGTTTTTT.